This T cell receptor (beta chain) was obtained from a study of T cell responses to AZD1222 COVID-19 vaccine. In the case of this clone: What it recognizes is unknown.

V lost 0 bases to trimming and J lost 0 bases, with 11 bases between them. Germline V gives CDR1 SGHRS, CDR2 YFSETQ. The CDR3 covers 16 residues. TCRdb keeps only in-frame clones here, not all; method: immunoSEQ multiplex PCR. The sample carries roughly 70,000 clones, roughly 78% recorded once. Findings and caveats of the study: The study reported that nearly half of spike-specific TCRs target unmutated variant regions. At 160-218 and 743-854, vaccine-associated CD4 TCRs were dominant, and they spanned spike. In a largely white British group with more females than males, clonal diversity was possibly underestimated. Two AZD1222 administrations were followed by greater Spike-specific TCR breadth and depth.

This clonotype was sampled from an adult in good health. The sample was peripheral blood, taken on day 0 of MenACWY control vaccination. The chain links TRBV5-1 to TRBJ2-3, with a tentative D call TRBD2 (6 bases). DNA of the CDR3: TGCGCCAGCAGCTTGGACGCGGGGCTTAGCACAGATACGCAGTATTTT. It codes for CASSLDAGLSTDTQYF.